The 17 T cell receptor beta chains below all came from one sample that was sequenced in a study of CD8 T cells in ankylosing spondylitis (dated 2017 in TCRdb). The library relied on 5' RACE. Sequenced on an Illumina HiSeq 2500. TCRdb ran its own pipeline on the public reads, namely fastp trimming at Q25 and MiXCR clone calling, and kept in-frame beta chains. One record per CDR3 amino acid sequence lists the most common genes and DNA. The sample contains 150,000 to 200,000 distinct CDR3 sequences, 25% to 35% of them found a single time. 6% of the sample is held by the ten biggest clonotypes. Sequencing used synovial fluid, either unsorted or a sorted T cell fraction (not recorded which). Receptor source: a male donor with ankylosing spondylitis.

The CDR3 region has the DNA TGTGCCAGCAGCTTGGCCAATCCGGGTGCCTACGAGCAGTACTTC. Encoded protein: CASSLANPGAYEQYF. The genes are TRBV5-6 and TRBJ2-7; D is uncertain. Germline V gene sequence: CDR1 SGHDT, CDR2 YYEEEE. The CDR3 has 15 residues. V lost 0 bases, J lost 2 bases, and 12 bases lay in between.

This clonotype was recorded a few times. The chain joins TRBV20-1 to TRBJ2-4; D unresolved. Trimming took 5 bases from V and 6 from J, leaving 8 bases between them. The CDR3 loop spans 11 amino acids. Germline V lookup: CDR1 DFQATT, CDR2 SNEGSKA (reference sequence). The CDR3 loop reads CSAAPGNIQYF. The CDR3, as DNA: TGCAGTGCTGCACCCGGAAACATTCAGTACTTC.

This clonotype was seen repeatedly, ten times or more. The rearrangement uses TRBV5-1 and TRBJ2-3; D gene unclear. Trimming cost V 1 base and J 0 bases, with 9 bases left between them. Germline CDR1 reads SGHRS; CDR2 reads YFSETQ. CDR3 length: 15 residues. As DNA, the CDR3 is TGCGCCAGCAGCTTGCGGGCTTTGAGCACAGATACGCAGTATTTT. Protein sequence: CASSLRALSTDTQYF.

This clonotype was counted only a few times. This chain links TRBV12-3 or TRBV12-4 with TRBJ2-7; 7 nucleotides match TRBD1. After removal of 5 bases from V and 3 bases from J, the junction contained 7 bases not matched to a gene. The CDR3 has 14 residues. The CDR3 is CASSRQGLGYEQYF. For the CDR3, the DNA is TGTGCCAGCAGTCGACAGGGTTTAGGCTACGAGCAGTACTTC.

At least ten counts were recorded for this clonotype. J is TRBJ2-3 and V is TRBV6-1; D is possibly TRBD1 (5 bases). Trimming took off 7 bases at V and 3 bases at J, with 14 bases between the two ends. This CDR3 is 14 amino acids long. Germline V gene sequence: CDR1 MNHNS, CDR2 SASEGT. The CDR3 bases are TGTGCCAGCACCGGAAAGGGGAAAACAGATACGCAGTATTTT. Translating it yields CASTGKGKTDTQYF.

The chain has TRBV20-1 and TRBJ2-3; D might be TRBD2 (5 bases). The ends were cut back, 3 bases at V and 5 bases at J, with 24 bases in the middle. The CDR3 consists of 17 residues. CDR1 DFQATT and CDR2 SNEGSKA come from the germline V gene (reference sequence). This CDR3 is CSASIIGGGPGRDTQYF. In DNA, the CDR3 is TGCAGTGCTAGCATTATAGGCGGAGGCCCGGGGAGAGATACGCAGTATTTT.

This clonotype has more than one count but fewer than ten. The V call is TRBV20-1, the J call TRBJ2-2, with 7 bases fitting TRBD2. Germline V gives CDR1 DFQATT, CDR2 SNEGSKA (reference sequence). This CDR3 is 12 amino acids long. This CDR3 reads CSFNGGTGELFF. The DNA of the CDR3 is TGCAGCTTCAACGGGGGGACCGGGGAGCTGTTTTTT.

V and J are TRBV20-1 and TRBJ2-2, with TRBD2 as a possible D gene (6 bases). This CDR3 spans 16 amino acids. From germline, CDR1 is DFQATT and CDR2 SNEGSKA (reference sequence). V gave up 1 base and J gave up 2 bases, with 14 bases separating them. This CDR3 is CSARVGRSFNTGELFF. CDR3 DNA sequence: TGCAGTGCTAGAGTGGGGAGGTCTTTTAACACCGGGGAGCTGTTTTTT.

The V and J genes are TRBV5-1 and TRBJ2-3, with 8 nucleotides matching TRBD2. The CDR3 covers 17 residues. The J segment lost 0 bases and the V segment lost 0 bases, leaving 6 bases of the junction unmatched. The V gene's germline CDR1 is SGHRS and CDR2 YFSETQ. Here the CDR3 reads CASSLALAGPSTDTQYF. Here the CDR3 DNA reads TGCGCCAGCAGCTTGGCGCTAGCGGGTCCTAGCACAGATACGCAGTATTTT.

This clonotype occurred a few times. The chain links TRBV2 to TRBJ2-5; no reliable D call. Germline V gene sequence: CDR1 SNHLY, CDR2 FYNNEI. Trimming left V 7 bases short and J 3 bases short, with 6 bases between. The CDR3 sequence is 11 residues long. The CDR3 coding sequence is TGTGCCAGCATGGGTGAAGAGACCCAGTACTTC. Its translation is CASMGEETQYF.

The rearrangement links TRBV4-3 to TRBJ2-7; 9 nucleotides agree with TRBD2. Germline V CDR1 and CDR2: LGHNA, YSLEER. Trimming at V came to 6 bases and at J to 0 bases, leaving 15 bases not matched to a gene. This CDR3 contains 18 residues. The CDR3: CASSPQLLAGVTSYEQYF. The CDR3 nucleotides are TGCGCCAGCAGTCCACAGCTGTTAGCGGGAGTAACCTCCTACGAGCAGTACTTC.

Many counts were recorded for this clonotype. V and J are TRBV7-3 and TRBJ2-3, with 9 nucleotides matching TRBD1. Germline V gene lookup returns CDR1 SGHTA and CDR2 FQGTGA. The CDR3 spans 17 residues. Trimming took 5 bases from V and 2 from J; bases not matched to a gene: 11. The CDR3: CASSPTGTGLSTDTQYF. CDR3 nucleotides: TGTGCCAGCAGCCCTACTGGGACAGGGCTTTCCACAGATACGCAGTATTTT.

This clonotype was detected only a few times. The V and J genes are TRBV5-1 and TRBJ1-1; the match to TRBD1 covers 9 bases. Unmatched junction bases numbered 9, after V lost 2 bases and J lost 4 bases. This CDR3 is built from 16 residues. Per the germline V gene, CDR1 is SGHRS and CDR2 is YFSETQ. The CDR3 reads CASSFKGTGTITEAFF. The CDR3 DNA follows: TGCGCCAGCAGCTTTAAGGGGACAGGGACCATCACTGAAGCTTTCTTT.

This clonotype was counted only a few times. The J gene is TRBJ1-5, the V gene TRBV12-3 or TRBV12-4, with 8 positions matching TRBD1. There are 12 residues in the CDR3. V shed 4 bases and J 7 bases; nucleotides not matched to a gene: 0. The CDR3 sequence is CASSWDRQPQHF. For the CDR3, the DNA is TGTGCCAGCAGTTGGGACAGGCAGCCCCAGCATTTT.

This clonotype was seen a handful of times. V usage is TRBV28 and J usage is TRBJ1-5, with a possible D match to TRBD1 (5 bases). The germline V gene has CDR1 MDHEN and CDR2 SYDVKM. V was trimmed by 7 bases and J by 3 bases, leaving 19 bases between them. The CDR3 runs 16 residues. In DNA, the CDR3 is TGTGCCAGCACCTTCGGTGCATGGGGCGCCAATCAGCCCCAGCATTTT. Protein product: CASTFGAWGANQPQHF.

This clonotype was counted between two and nine times. This rearrangement joins TRBV20-1 to TRBJ2-5, with 10 bases matching TRBD1. The junction had 5 bases not matched to a gene; V was cut back by 3 bases and J by 4 bases. The CDR3 has 14 amino acids. The germline CDR1 and CDR2 sequences are DFQATT and SNEGSKA (reference sequence). CDR3 loop: CSARDRGMTETQYF. For the CDR3, the DNA is TGCAGTGCTAGGGACAGGGGGATGACAGAGACCCAGTACTTC.

This clonotype showed up just a few times. J is TRBJ2-1 and V is TRBV7-6; TRBD2 is a possible D gene (5 bases). Germline V gene sequence: CDR1 SGHVS, CDR2 FNYEAQ. This CDR3 is built from 16 residues. With 7 bases removed from V and 0 bases from J, the gap between germline ends came to 16 bases. CDR3 in amino acids: CASTTGGSSSYNEQFF. CDR3 sequence (DNA): TGTGCCAGCACCACTGGAGGATCTAGCTCCTACAATGAGCAGTTCTTC. Full variable domain (outside the CDR3, taken from reference TRBV7-6 and TRBJ2-1): GAGVSQSPRYKVTKRGQDVALRCDPISGHVSLYWYRQALGQGPEFLTYFNYEAQQDKSGLPNDRFSAERPEGSISTLTIQRTEQRDSAMYRCASTTGGSSSYNEQFFGPGTRLTVL.